Sequencing of this T cell receptor beta chain was carried out in a study of PD-1 blockade in mismatch repair-deficient tumors (dated by TCRdb to 2015 to 2018). With respect to the entire study: The trial enrolled roughly 83 consecutive patients with 11 to 12 mismatch repair-deficient cancer types between 2013 and late 2016, all previously treated and progressing. Tumor-associated T cell clones in the peripheral blood of patients responding to PD-1 blockade were tracked using deep sequencing of TCR CDR3 regions. The full study reports these points: Clones residing in the tumor, which were often undetectable in blood before treatment, expanded quickly after pembrolizumab and then contracted, generally before radiologic responses.

The CDR3 holds 14 amino acids from the cysteine to the phenylalanine. The kept DNA is CDR3 alone, 42 bases in frame from the first base. Deletion took 4 bases off V and 3 bases off J, with a span of 11 bases between the germline ends. Based on the germline V gene, the CDR1 and CDR2 sequences are SGDLS and YYNGEE. The library came from the immunoSEQ multiplex PCR assay. This immuneACCESS table, as held by TCRdb, lists in-frame sequences with V and J called but not all clones. Of the missing ones, under half trace to an unresolved V gene in checked studies; the others have no known cause. The sample has some 40,000 clones on record, approximately 80% of them singletons. The ten largest clones represent under 1.2% of the sample. Note on this clone: No cognate antigen has been identified for it. Base qualities are not recorded, but no much larger clone differs from it by a single base.

Mismatch repair deficiency in every enrolled patient was established by polymerase chain reaction or immunohistochemistry. TCR sequencing was performed for a few patients who responded to pembrolizumab therapy. The phase II trial prospectively evaluated PD-1 blockade with pembrolizumab in advanced mismatch repair-deficient cancers, independent of tissue of origin. Peripheral blood T cell samples were serially collected before and at multiple times after PD-1 blockade was started. Blood sampling time points were reported as weeks after the first dose of pembrolizumab. The sample was PBMCs, taken roughly 40 weeks after starting pembrolizumab. The chain is made from TRBV9 and TRBJ1-5; TRBD1 is possibly the D segment (5 matching bases). The receptor comes from an adult with mismatch repair-deficient cancer. The DNA sequence is given as TGTGCCAGCAGCCCCCGCAGGGACAATCAGCCCCAGCATTTT. It translates to CASSPRRDNQPQHF.